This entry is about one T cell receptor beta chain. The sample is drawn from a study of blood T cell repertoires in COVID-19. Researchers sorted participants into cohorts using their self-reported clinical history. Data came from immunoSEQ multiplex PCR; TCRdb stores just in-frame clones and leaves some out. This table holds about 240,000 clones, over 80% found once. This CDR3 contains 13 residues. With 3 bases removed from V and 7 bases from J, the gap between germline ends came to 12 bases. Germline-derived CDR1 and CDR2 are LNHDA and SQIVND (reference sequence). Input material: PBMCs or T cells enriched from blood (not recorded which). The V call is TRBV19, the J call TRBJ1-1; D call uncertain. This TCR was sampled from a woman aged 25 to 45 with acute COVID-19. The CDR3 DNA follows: TGTGCCAGTAGTATCGGTAGGAGTGATGAAGCTTTCTTT. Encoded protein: CASSIGRSDEAFF. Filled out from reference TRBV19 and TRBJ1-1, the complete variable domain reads DGGITQSPKYLFRKEGQNVTLSCEQNLNHDAMYWYRQDPGQGLRLIYYSQIVNDFQKGDIAEGYSVSREKKESFPLTVTSAQKNPTAFYLCASSIGRSDEAFFGQGTRLTVV.